The clone carrying this T cell receptor (beta chain) turned up a few times. The antigen remains undetermined. This entry is derived from a study of naive and memory T cell subsets. Study-level results: A few larger clonotypes appeared in naive repertoires, especially CD8, possibly memory cells re-expressing CD45RA.

V shed 3 bases and J 4 bases; nucleotides not matched to a gene: 2. The CDR3 covers 13 residues. CDR1 and CDR2 from the germline V gene are DFQATT and SNEGSKA (reference sequence). The beta constant-region primer was an equimolar mix of two oligonucleotides covering TRBC1 and TRBC2. Four rounds of PCR amplified the ligated cDNA using nested alpha and beta constant-region primers plus SP2. Using its own MiXCR run on the UMI-ligation and nested PCR reads, TCRdb lists one record per CDR3 protein. The sample includes over 130,000 distinct CDR3 sequences, approximately 20% seen only once; the top ten take about 0.57%. Sequential positive selection took CD4 T cells first, then CD8 T cells. Four subsets defined by CD45RA and CD27 were sorted after CD3, CD4, CD8 and live/dead staining.

Material: naive CD8+ T cells from blood. V is TRBV20-1 and J is TRBJ2-5, with TRBD2 identical over 10 bases. The receptor was isolated from a human donor in good health. In DNA, the CDR3 is TGCAGTGCTAGGAGACTAGCGGGAGAGACCCAGTACTTC. Translated, it gives CSARRLAGETQYF.